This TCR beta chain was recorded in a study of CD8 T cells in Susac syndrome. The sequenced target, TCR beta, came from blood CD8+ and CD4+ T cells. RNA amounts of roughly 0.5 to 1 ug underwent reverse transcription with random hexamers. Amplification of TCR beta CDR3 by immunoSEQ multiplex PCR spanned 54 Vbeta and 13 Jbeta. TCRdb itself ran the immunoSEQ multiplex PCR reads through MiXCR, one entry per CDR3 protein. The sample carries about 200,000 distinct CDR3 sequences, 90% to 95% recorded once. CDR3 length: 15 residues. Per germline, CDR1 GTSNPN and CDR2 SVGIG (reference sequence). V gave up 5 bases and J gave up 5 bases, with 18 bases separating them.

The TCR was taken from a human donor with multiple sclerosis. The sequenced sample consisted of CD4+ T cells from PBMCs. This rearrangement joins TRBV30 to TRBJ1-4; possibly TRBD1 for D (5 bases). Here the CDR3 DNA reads TGTGCCTGGCGCCCGGCGGGACGTGGGAATGAAAAACTGTTTTTT. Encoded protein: CAWRPAGRGNEKLFF.